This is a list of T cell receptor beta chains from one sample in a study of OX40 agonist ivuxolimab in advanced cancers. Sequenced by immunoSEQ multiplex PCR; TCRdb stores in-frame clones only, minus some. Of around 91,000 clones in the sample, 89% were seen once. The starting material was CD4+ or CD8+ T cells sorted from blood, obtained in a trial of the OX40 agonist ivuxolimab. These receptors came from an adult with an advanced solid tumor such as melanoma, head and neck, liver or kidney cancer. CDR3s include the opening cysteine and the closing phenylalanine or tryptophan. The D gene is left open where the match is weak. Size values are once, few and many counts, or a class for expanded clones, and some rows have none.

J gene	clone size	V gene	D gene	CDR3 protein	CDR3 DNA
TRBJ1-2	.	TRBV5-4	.	CASSFGWGTEDHTF	.
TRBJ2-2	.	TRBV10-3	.	CAISAPGRSGGELFF	TGTGCCATCAGTGCCCCAGGGCGGTCTGGCGGGGAGCTGTTTTTT
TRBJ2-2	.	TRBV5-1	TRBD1	CASSLDPAGTGGTGELFF	TGCGCCAGCAGCTTGGACCCCGCCGGGACAGGGGGCACCGGGGAGCTGTTTTTT
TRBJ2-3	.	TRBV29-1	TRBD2	CSVDREVNGYF	TGCAGCGTTGATCGGGAGGTTAATGGGTATTTT
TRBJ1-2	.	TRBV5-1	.	CASSSGRATGYQANYGYTF	TGCGCCAGCAGCTCCGGGAGGGCTACAGGGTATCAAGCTAACTATGGCTACACCTTC
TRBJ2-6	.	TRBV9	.	CASSVAGSSGANVLTF	TGTGCCAGCAGCGTAGCCGGAAGCTCTGGGGCCAACGTCCTGACTTTC
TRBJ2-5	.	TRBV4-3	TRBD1	CASSWGQGQETQYF	TGCGCCAGCAGCTGGGGACAGGGACAAGAGACCCAGTACTTC
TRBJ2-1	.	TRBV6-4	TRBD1	CASRRTGGSEQFF	TGTGCCAGCCGTAGGACAGGGGGGAGTGAGCAGTTCTTC
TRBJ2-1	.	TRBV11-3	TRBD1	CASSSGGAVEQFF	TGTGCCAGCAGCTCAGGGGGTGCTGTTGAGCAGTTCTTC
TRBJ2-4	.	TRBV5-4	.	CASSLPGENIQYF	TGTGCCAGCAGCTTGCCGGGGGAAAACATTCAGTACTTC
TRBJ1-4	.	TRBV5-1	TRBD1	CASTPTGAFGEKLFF	TGCGCCAGCACACCGACAGGGGCTTTTGGTGAAAAACTGTTTTTT
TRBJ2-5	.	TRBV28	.	CASDSGYQETQYF	TGTGCCAGTGACTCAGGGTACCAAGAGACCCAGTACTTC
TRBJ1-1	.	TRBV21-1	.	CASTDLRQGCVSTEAFF	TGTGCCAGCACCGATCTGCGACAGGGGTGCGTCTCCACTGAAGCTTTCTTT
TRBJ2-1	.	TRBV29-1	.	CSVTKRTPYNEQFF	TGCAGCGTAACAAAAAGGACCCCGTACAATGAGCAGTTCTTC
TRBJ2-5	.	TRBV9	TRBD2	CASSVGLAGAMETQYF	TGTGCCAGCAGCGTAGGACTAGCGGGAGCCATGGAGACCCAGTACTTC
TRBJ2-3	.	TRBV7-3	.	CASSLGAGRTDTQYF	TGTGCCAGCAGCTTAGGCGCGGGCCGAACAGATACGCAGTATTTT
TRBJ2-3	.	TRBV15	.	CATSRGQAYTDTQYF	TGTGCCACCAGCAGAGGACAGGCTTACACAGATACGCAGTATTTT
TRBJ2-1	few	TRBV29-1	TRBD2	CSVGLAGAGSYNEQFF	TGCAGCGTTGGACTAGCGGGAGCGGGCTCCTACAATGAGCAGTTCTTC
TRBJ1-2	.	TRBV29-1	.	CSVEGDTNYGYTF	TGCAGCGTTGAAGGCGACACGAACTATGGCTACACCTTC
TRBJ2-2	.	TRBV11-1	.	CASSLGGGTGELFF	TGTGCCAGCAGCTTAGGGGGCGGAACCGGGGAGCTGTTTTTT
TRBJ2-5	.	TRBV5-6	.	CASSSQGPLSETQYF	TGTGCCAGCAGTTCGCAGGGTCCCTTATCAGAGACCCAGTACTTC
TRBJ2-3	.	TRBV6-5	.	CASRTRGEGTDTQYF	TGTGCCAGCAGAACCAGGGGAGAAGGCACAGATACGCAGTATTTT
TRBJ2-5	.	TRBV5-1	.	CASSLEHQETQYF	TGCGCCAGCAGCTTGGAGCACCAAGAGACCCAGTACTTC
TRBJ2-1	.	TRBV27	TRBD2	CASSGTSGRIEQFF	TGTGCCAGCTCCGGGACTAGCGGGAGAATTGAGCAGTTCTTC
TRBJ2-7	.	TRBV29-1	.	CSVAPSGDEQYF	TGCAGCGTTGCCCCATCAGGGGACGAGCAGTACTTC
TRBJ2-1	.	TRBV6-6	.	CASEPPGQNHEQFF	TGTGCCAGCGAGCCCCCCGGGCAGAACCATGAGCAGTTCTTC
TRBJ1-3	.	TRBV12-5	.	CASAEGYAGNTIYF	TGTGCTAGTGCCGAGGGGTATGCTGGAAACACCATATATTTT
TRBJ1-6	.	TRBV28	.	CASSLRLTGLSSPLHF	TGTGCCAGCAGTTTAAGGCTGACAGGCTTAAGTTCACCCCTCCACTTT
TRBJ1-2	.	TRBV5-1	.	CASSAGQDTNYGYTF	TGCGCCAGCAGCGCCGGACAAGATACTAACTATGGCTACACCTTC
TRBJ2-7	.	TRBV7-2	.	CASSLALGPYEQYF	TGTGCCAGCAGCTTAGCTCTGGGCCCCTACGAGCAGTACTTC
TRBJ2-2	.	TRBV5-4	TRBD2	CASSLELAGSTGELFF	TGTGCCAGCAGCTTGGAACTAGCGGGAAGCACCGGGGAGCTGTTTTTT
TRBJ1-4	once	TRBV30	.	CAWSVIATNEKLFF	TGTGCCTGGAGTGTAATCGCAACTAATGAAAAACTGTTTTTT
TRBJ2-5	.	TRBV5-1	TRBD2	CASSLGPAGGDQETQYF	TGCGCCAGCAGCTTGGGTCCTGCGGGAGGCGACCAAGAGACCCAGTACTTC
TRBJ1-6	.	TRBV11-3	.	CASSLAQGGRSRNSPLHF	TGTGCCAGCAGCTTAGCCCAAGGGGGACGATCCCGAAATTCACCCCTCCACTTT
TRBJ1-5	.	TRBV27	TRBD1	CASSPTPRDRALYSNQPQHF	TGTGCCAGCAGTCCCACACCCCGGGACAGGGCCCTCTATAGCAATCAGCCCCAGCATTTT
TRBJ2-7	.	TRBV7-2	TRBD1	CASSPGQGAKQYF	TGTGCCAGCAGCCCGGGACAGGGGGCAAAGCAGTACTTC
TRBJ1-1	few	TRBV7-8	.	CASSLEPARGLGAFF	TGTGCCAGCAGCTTAGAGCCAGCACGGGGTTTGGGAGCTTTCTTT
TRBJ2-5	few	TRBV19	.	CASSIWPNQETQYF	TGTGCCAGTAGTATTTGGCCTAACCAAGAGACCCAGTACTTC
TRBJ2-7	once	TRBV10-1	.	CASSLTLLAYEQYF	TGCGCCAGCTCCCTGACTCTTTTGGCATACGAGCAGTACTTC
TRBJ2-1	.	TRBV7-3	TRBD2	CASSLTGTSGGRSSYNEQFF	TGTGCCAGCAGCTTAACGGGGACTAGCGGGGGCCGGAGCTCCTACAATGAGCAGTTCTTC
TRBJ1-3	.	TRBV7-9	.	CASSVQSSGNTIYF	TGTGCCAGCAGCGTCCAGAGCTCTGGAAACACCATATATTTT
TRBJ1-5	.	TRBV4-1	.	CASSHPEGGQPQHF	TGCGCCAGCAGCCATCCGGAGGGGGGTCAGCCCCAGCATTTT
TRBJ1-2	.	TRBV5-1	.	CASSYDRNYGYTF	TGCGCCAGCAGTTATGACAGGAACTATGGCTACACCTTC
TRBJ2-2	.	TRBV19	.	CASSKSRGELFF	TGTGCCAGTAGTAAATCAAGAGGGGAGCTGTTTTTT
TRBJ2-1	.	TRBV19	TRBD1	CATNRGLKNEQFF	TGTGCCACTAACAGGGGGCTTAAGAATGAGCAGTTCTTC
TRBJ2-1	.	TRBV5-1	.	CASSPDPAGSNEQFF	TGCGCCAGCAGTCCCGATCCTGCTGGGTCAAATGAGCAGTTCTTC
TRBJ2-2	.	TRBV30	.	CAWIRGSNTGELFF	TGTGCCTGGATAAGGGGCTCGAACACCGGGGAGCTGTTTTTT
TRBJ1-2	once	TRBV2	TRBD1	CASSELQGENYGYTF	TGTGCCAGCAGTGAATTACAGGGGGAGAACTATGGCTACACCTTC
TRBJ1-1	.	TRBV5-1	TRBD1	CASSATGGVTEAFF	TGCGCCAGCAGCGCGACAGGGGGCGTCACTGAAGCTTTCTTT
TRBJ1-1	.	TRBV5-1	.	CASSLGLGLNTEAFF	TGCGCCAGCAGCTTGGGGCTAGGCCTGAACACTGAAGCTTTCTTT
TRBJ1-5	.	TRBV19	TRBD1	CASSSEVTGMGNQPQHF	TGTGCCAGTAGTAGTGAAGTGACAGGGATGGGCAATCAGCCCCAGCATTTT
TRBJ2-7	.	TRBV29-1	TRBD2	CSVDVSSGENYEQYF	TGCAGCGTTGACGTTAGTAGCGGGGAAAACTACGAGCAGTACTTC
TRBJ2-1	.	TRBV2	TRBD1	CASGSSGQGNEQFF	TGTGCCAGCGGGTCTTCGGGACAGGGCAATGAGCAGTTCTTC
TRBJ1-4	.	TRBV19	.	CASSIWADATNEKLFF	TGTGCCAGTAGTATTTGGGCCGACGCAACTAATGAAAAACTGTTTTTT